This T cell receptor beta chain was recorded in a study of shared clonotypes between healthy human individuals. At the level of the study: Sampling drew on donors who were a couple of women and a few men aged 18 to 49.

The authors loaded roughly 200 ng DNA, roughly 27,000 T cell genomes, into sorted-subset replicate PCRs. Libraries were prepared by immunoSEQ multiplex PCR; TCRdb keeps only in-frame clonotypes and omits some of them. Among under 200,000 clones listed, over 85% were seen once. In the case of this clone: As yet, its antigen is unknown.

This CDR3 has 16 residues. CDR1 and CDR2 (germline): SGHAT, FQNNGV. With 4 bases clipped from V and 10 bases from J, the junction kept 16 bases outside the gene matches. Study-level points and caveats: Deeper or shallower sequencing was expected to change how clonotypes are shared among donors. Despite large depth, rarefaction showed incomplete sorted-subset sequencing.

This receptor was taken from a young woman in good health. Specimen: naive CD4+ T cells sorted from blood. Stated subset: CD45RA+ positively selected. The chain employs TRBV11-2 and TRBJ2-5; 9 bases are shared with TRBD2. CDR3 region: CASSSPSGVNLGDQYF. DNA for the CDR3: TGTGCCAGCAGCTCCCCTAGCGGGGTCAATCTTGGCGACCAGTACTTC.